One and the same sample provided the 22 T cell receptor beta chains below, sequenced in a study of CD8 T cells in Susac syndrome. Random hexamers primed reverse transcription of 0.5 to 1 ug RNA. One entry per CDR3 protein results from TCRdb running MiXCR on the immunoSEQ multiplex PCR reads. The data hold under 350,000 distinct CDR3 sequences, with roughly 94% observed a single time. Sequencing input: CD4+ T cells from PBMCs. The receptors originated from a human donor with multiple sclerosis.

The chain joins TRBV7-9 to TRBJ1-4; TRBD1 might be the D (6 bases). CDR1 and CDR2 from the germline V gene are SEHNR and FQNEAQ (reference sequence). V lost 4 bases and J 5 bases, leaving 11 bases between the germline ends. The CDR3 length is 14 residues. CDR3: CASSSGQLNEKLFF. In nucleotides, the CDR3 is TGTGCCAGCAGCTCCGGACAGCTGAATGAAAAACTGTTTTTT.

The gene calls are TRBV12-3 or TRBV12-4 and TRBJ1-5; the D is unclear. V was trimmed by 5 bases and J by 9 bases, leaving 14 bases between them. The CDR3 runs 13 residues. The CDR3 loop reads CASSPGPFRPQHF. The DNA for the CDR3 is TGTGCCAGCAGTCCCGGACCCTTTCGGCCCCAGCATTTT.

This clonotype was picked up a small number of times. This chain joins TRBV6-5 and TRBJ1-1; a possible D gene is TRBD1 (5 bases). The CDR3 sequence is 12 residues long. Germline V gene data show CDR1 as MNHEY and CDR2 as SVGAGI. The germline V and J ends were trimmed by 6 bases and 6 bases, with 11 bases remaining between them. As DNA, the CDR3 is TGTGCCAGCAGACGCGGGGGTTCTGAAGCTTTCTTT. It translates to CASRRGGSEAFF.

This clonotype was seen once. The rearrangement joins TRBV29-1 to TRBJ2-2, with D perhaps matching TRBD1 or TRBD2 (5 bases each). CDR1 and CDR2 (germline): SQVTM, ANQGSEA. The V gene lost 4 bases and the J gene lost 3 bases, with 12 bases spanning the gap. This CDR3 is built from 14 residues. The chain's CDR3 is CSVARGADTGELFF. The CDR3 region has the DNA TGCAGCGTTGCGAGGGGCGCGGACACCGGGGAGCTGTTTTTT.

CDR3 DNA sequence: TGTGCCACCAGTGACCCCGGAGGGCACACAGATACGCAGTATTTT. Translating gives CATSDPGGHTDTQYF. This chain connects TRBV24-1 to TRBJ2-3; a weak D match, TRBD2 (6 bases). The V gene's germline CDR1 is KGHDR and CDR2 SFDVKD. The CDR3 sequence is 15 residues long. V was trimmed by 4 bases and J by 2 bases, leaving 12 bases between them.

This clonotype appeared once. This sequence joins TRBV5-1 and TRBJ1-1; no firm D call. CDR3 length: 14 amino acids. V shed 4 bases and J shed 6 bases, with 16 bases lying between them. The V gene's germline CDR1 is SGHRS and CDR2 YFSETQ. The DNA for the CDR3 is TGCGCCAGCAGCCCCCGGGCTCCCGTGGCTGAAGCTTTCTTT. Amino acids: CASSPRAPVAEAFF.

The chain links TRBV27 to TRBJ2-7; D is unresolved. The CDR3 length is 16 residues. The germline V gene encodes CDR1 MNHEY and CDR2 SMNVEV (reference sequence). V lost 0 bases to trimming and J lost 4 bases, with 16 bases between them. CDR3 in DNA: TGTGCCAGCAGTTTATCGGGCGTGGGGAATTGGTACGAGCAGTACTTC. Translating it yields CASSLSGVGNWYEQYF.

The chain joins TRBV29-1 to TRBJ2-5; tentative D call: TRBD1 (5 bases). This CDR3 comprises 13 residues. Germline lookup yields CDR1 SQVTM and CDR2 ANQGSEA. This chain's CDR3 is CSADIRLGETQYF. DNA for the CDR3: TGCAGTGCGGACATACGTCTTGGAGAGACCCAGTACTTC.

This sequence joins TRBV6-6 and TRBJ1-4; tentative D call: TRBD1 (6 bases). Germline CDR1 is MNHNY and CDR2 is SVGAGI (reference sequence). V was clipped by 2 bases and J by 6 bases, with 13 bases between them. The CDR3 covers 15 residues. CDR3 in amino acids: CASSYGGTQYEKLFF. The CDR3 bases are TGTGCCAGCAGTTACGGAGGGACACAGTATGAAAAACTGTTTTTT.

V and J are TRBV7-9 and TRBJ1-5; D gene ambiguous. Germline lookup yields CDR1 SEHNR and CDR2 FQNEAQ (reference sequence). The V end was cut by 1 base, the J end by 11 bases, with 12 bases between. The CDR3 is 13 amino acids. The DNA for the CDR3 is TGTGCCAGCAGCTTAGGCGGTCAAGGTGCCCAGCATTTT. Its translation is CASSLGGQGAQHF.

J is TRBJ2-3 and V is TRBV18; 7 bases line up with TRBD2. The CDR3 contains 15 residues. CDR1 is KGHSH and CDR2 is LQKENI in the germline V gene. With V trimmed by 1 base and J by 6 bases, 7 bases remained unmatched. The CDR3 DNA reads as TGTGCCAGCTCACCACGGCTAGCGGAGGGGGATACGCAGTATTTT. Amino acids: CASSPRLAEGDTQYF.

This chain joins TRBV29-1 and TRBJ2-5; D may be TRBD2 (5 bases). V was trimmed by 6 bases and J by 1 base, leaving 12 bases between them. This CDR3 has 13 amino acids. The germline V gene encodes CDR1 SQVTM and CDR2 ANQGSEA. CDR3 bases: TGCAGCGTGGCCCACAGCGGCCAAGAGACCCAGTACTTC. Protein sequence: CSVAHSGQETQYF. Drawing the rest from reference TRBV29-1 and TRBJ2-5, the complete variable domain is SAVISQKPSRDICQRGTSLTIQCQVDSQVTMMFWYRQQPGQSLTLIATANQGSEATYESGFVIDKFPISRPNLTFSTLTVSNMSPEDSSIYLCSVAHSGQETQYFGPGTRLLVL.

V and J are TRBV9 and TRBJ2-3; the match to TRBD2 covers 12 bases. The CDR3 spans 16 residues. V lost 0 bases to trimming and J lost 4 bases; unmatched junction nucleotides: 3. Germline assignment: CDR1 SGDLS and CDR2 YYNGEE. The CDR3 region is CASSVDLAGGADTQYF. The CDR3 bases are TGTGCCAGCAGCGTAGATCTAGCGGGAGGGGCAGATACGCAGTATTTT.

The rearrangement joins TRBV10-3 to TRBJ2-1; TRBD1 is a possible D gene (7 bases). The CDR3 has 23 amino acids. CDR1 and CDR2 (germline): ENHRY, SYGVKD. Trimming took 6 bases from V and 0 from J, leaving 36 bases between them. DNA of the CDR3: TGTGCCATCAGCCTAGGCAGGGGGTTCCGCGCAGACCACAAAGCGGGCTCCTACAATGAGCAGTTCTTC. Amino acids: CAISLGRGFRADHKAGSYNEQFF.

The rearrangement joins TRBV6-5 to TRBJ1-5; no reliable D call. The CDR3 spans 13 residues. Germline V CDR1 and CDR2: MNHEY, SVGAGI. V lost 6 bases to trimming and J lost 3 bases, with 9 bases between them. As DNA, the CDR3 is TGTGCCAGCAGCGGGCAGTTCAATCAGCCCCAGCATTTT. As protein: CASSGQFNQPQHF.

The chain combines TRBV18 with TRBJ1-1, with D unresolved. Per the germline V gene, CDR1 is KGHSH and CDR2 is LQKENI. This CDR3 spans 14 amino acids. The ends were cut back, 6 bases at V and 1 base at J, with 12 bases in the middle. The CDR3 here is CASSHQSGNTEAFF. CDR3 in DNA: TGTGCCAGCTCCCACCAATCAGGGAACACTGAAGCTTTCTTT.

The chain is built from TRBV12-3 or TRBV12-4 and TRBJ2-4; TRBD1 matches at 10 bases. The CDR3 has 14 amino acids. The junction had 6 bases not matched to a gene; V was cut back by 7 bases and J by 6 bases. The CDR3 region is CASTRQGAGNIQYF. The CDR3 region has the DNA TGTGCCAGCACCCGACAGGGGGCCGGAAACATTCAGTACTTC.

The chain links TRBV2 to TRBJ1-2, with TRBD1 identical over 7 bases. The V gene end was trimmed by 2 bases and the J gene end by 8 bases; junction bases not matched to a gene: 8. This CDR3 comprises 14 residues. Germline lookup yields CDR1 SNHLY and CDR2 FYNNEI. The CDR3 nucleotides are TGTGCCAGCAGTGAAATGGGACAGCTTACCGGCTACACCTTC. Amino acids: CASSEMGQLTGYTF.

The chain employs TRBV12-3 or TRBV12-4 and TRBJ2-2; 10 positions agree with TRBD2. V dropped 2 bases and J dropped 0; count of bases not matched to a gene: 3. This CDR3 has 17 residues. The CDR3 here is CASSLSGGAANTGELFF. DNA of the CDR3: TGTGCCAGCAGTTTAAGCGGGGGGGCAGCGAACACCGGGGAGCTGTTTTTT.

This clonotype was picked up one time. The gene calls are TRBV30 and TRBJ1-2; possible D gene TRBD1, 6 bases. Germline assignment: CDR1 GTSNPN and CDR2 SVGIG (reference sequence). This CDR3 is 13 amino acids long. Trimming left V 4 bases short and J 8 bases short, with 17 bases between. In DNA form, the CDR3 reads TGTGCCTGGACATCACAGGGAATTGCGGGCTACACCTTC. Translation: CAWTSQGIAGYTF.

The genes are TRBV15 and TRBJ1-1, with D possibly being TRBD1 (6 bases). The V end was cut by 3 bases, the J end by 0 bases, with 8 bases between. The CDR3 consists of 14 residues. The germline gives CDR1 LNHNV, CDR2 YYDKDF (reference sequence). CDR3 amino acids: CATSRRQVNTEAFF. CDR3 in DNA: TGTGCCACCAGCAGGAGACAGGTGAACACTGAAGCTTTCTTT.

This rearrangement joins TRBV29-1 to TRBJ1-2; no definite D call. V lost 3 bases and J 4 bases, leaving 12 bases between the germline ends. Germline CDR1 and CDR2: SQVTM and ANQGSEA. The CDR3 runs to 13 residues. The CDR3 DNA reads as TGCAGCGTTGACAGCCCCCTCTCCTATGGCTACACCTTC. Protein sequence: CSVDSPLSYGYTF.